The TCR beta chain under discussion was sequenced for a study of cytomegalovirus exposure and HLA in healthy donors. Study findings and constraints: Apparent HLA restriction characterized most CMV-associated TCR beta chains in a later analysis.

Germline V gives CDR1 SGDLS, CDR2 YYNGEE. The CDR3 runs 13 residues. V was cut by 1 base and J by 5 bases, with 9 bases left in between. This clone was detected only once. The antigen is unknown. PCR involved 60 Vbeta and 13 Jbeta primers. Sequencing used immunoSEQ multiplex PCR; TCRdb keeps in-frame clones, though not all of them. This sample has approximately 89,000 clones, with approximately 60% found just once. This TCR was recovered from a woman aged 30 to 39 in good health and CMV-seropositive. J is TRBJ1-1 and V is TRBV9; no clear D. Sequences were obtained from PBMCs. CDR3: CASSVLELTEAFF. The CDR3 bases are TGTGCCAGCAGCGTATTAGAGTTGACTGAAGCTTTCTTT.